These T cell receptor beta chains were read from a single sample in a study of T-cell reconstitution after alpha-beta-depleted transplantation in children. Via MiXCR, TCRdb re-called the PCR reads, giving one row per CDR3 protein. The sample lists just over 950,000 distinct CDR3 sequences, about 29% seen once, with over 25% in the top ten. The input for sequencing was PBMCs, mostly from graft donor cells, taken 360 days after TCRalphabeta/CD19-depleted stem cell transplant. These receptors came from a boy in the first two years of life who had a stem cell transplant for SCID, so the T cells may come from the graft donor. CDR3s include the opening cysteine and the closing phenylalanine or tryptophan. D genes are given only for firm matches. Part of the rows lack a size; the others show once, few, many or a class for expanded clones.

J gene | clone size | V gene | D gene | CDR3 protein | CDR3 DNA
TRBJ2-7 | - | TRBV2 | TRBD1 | CASSDWDSAYEQYF | TGTGCCAGCAGTGATTGGGACAGCGCCTACGAGCAGTACTTC
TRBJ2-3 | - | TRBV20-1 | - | CSAPRTAQGATDTQYF | TGCAGTGCACCGCGGACAGCCCAGGGAGCCACAGATACGCAGTATTTT
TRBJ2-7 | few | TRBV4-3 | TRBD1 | CASSQGTGGAEQYF | TGCGCCAGCAGCCAAGGGACAGGGGGGGCCGAGCAGTACTTC
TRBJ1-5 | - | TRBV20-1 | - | CSAPDGDPAEPQHF | TGCAGTGCTCCTGACGGTGACCCGGCTGAGCCCCAGCATTTT
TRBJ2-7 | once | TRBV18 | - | CASSTYRGEQYF | TGTGCCAGCTCAACCTACCGGGGGGAGCAGTACTTC
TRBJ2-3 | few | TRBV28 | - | CASSLTGAGSTDTQYF | TGTGCCAGCAGTCTCACAGGGGCGGGGAGCACAGATACGCAGTATTTT
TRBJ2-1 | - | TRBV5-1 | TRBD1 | CASDRTGFDEQFF | TGCGCCAGCGACCGGACAGGGTTCGATGAGCAGTTCTTC
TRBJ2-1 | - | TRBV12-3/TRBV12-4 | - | CASRVILGVYNEQFF | TGTGCCAGCAGGGTGATACTAGGGGTCTACAATGAGCAGTTCTTC
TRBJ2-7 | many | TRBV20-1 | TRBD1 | CSPYPGTGTYEQYF | TGCAGTCCATACCCCGGGACAGGGACCTACGAGCAGTACTTC
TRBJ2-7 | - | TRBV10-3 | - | CAISDVAAALGEQYF | TGTGCCATCAGTGACGTCGCGGCTGCCCTGGGGGAGCAGTACTTC
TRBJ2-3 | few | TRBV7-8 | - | CASSENFLYQGTDTQYF | TGTGCCAGCAGCGAGAACTTCCTGTACCAAGGCACAGATACGCAGTATTTT
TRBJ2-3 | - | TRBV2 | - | CASMSRSGISTDTQYF | TGTGCCAGCATGAGTAGAAGCGGAATCAGCACAGATACGCAGTATTTT
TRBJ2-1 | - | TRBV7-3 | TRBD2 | CASSSRTGLADYNEQFF | TGTGCCAGCAGCTCAAGAACAGGACTAGCAGACTACAATGAGCAGTTCTTC
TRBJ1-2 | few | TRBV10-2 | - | CASSESNVGRDGYTF | TGCGCCAGCAGTGAGTCGAATGTAGGGAGAGATGGCTACACCTTC
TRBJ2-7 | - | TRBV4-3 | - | CASSQDPNILGEQYF | TGCGCCAGCAGCCAAGATCCAAACATTCTCGGCGAGCAGTACTTC
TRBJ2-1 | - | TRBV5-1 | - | CASSLALSIRANEQFF | TGCGCCAGCAGCTTGGCCCTAAGCATCAGGGCCAATGAGCAGTTCTTC
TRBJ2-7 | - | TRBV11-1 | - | CASSLYVNYEQYF | TGTGCCAGCAGCTTATATGTCAACTACGAGCAGTACTTC
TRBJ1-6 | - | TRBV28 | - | CASSLFLRGEGNSPLHF | TGTGCCAGCAGTTTATTTCTCCGCGGGGAGGGTAATTCACCCCTCCACTTT
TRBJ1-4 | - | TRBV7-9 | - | CASSSRTGEKLFF | TGTGCCAGCAGCTCCCGCACGGGGGAAAAACTGTTTTTT
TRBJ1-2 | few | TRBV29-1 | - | CSVAPAYGYTF | TGCAGCGTTGCGCCGGCATATGGCTACACCTTC
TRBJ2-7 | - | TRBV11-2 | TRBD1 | CASSLWDRGGQYF | TGTGCCAGCAGCTTGTGGGACAGGGGTGGGCAGTACTTC
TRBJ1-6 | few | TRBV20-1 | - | CSAREYGRGRSPLHF | TGCAGTGCTAGAGAATACGGGCGGGGGAGATCACCCCTCCACTTT
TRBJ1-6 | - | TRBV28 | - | CASSTTAGYGSPLHF | TGTGCCAGCAGCACAACGGCAGGGTACGGTTCACCCCTCCACTTT
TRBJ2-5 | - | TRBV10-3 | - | CAIGRDTLQETQYF | TGTGCCATCGGCCGGGACACTCTCCAAGAGACCCAGTACTTC
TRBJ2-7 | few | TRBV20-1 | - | CSGRPRRGIYEQYF | TGCAGTGGCAGACCCAGGAGGGGGATCTACGAGCAGTACTTC
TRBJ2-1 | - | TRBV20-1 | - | CSAKYGGPYNEQFF | TGCAGTGCTAAGTACGGGGGGCCCTACAATGAGCAGTTCTTC
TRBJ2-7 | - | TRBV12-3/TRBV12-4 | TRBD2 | CASSLPSGGLPYEQYF | TGTGCCAGCAGTCTACCGAGCGGGGGGCTTCCCTACGAGCAGTACTTC
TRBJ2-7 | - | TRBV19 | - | CASSISHTSRREQYF | TGTGCCAGTAGTATCTCGCACACTTCAAGGCGGGAGCAGTACTTC
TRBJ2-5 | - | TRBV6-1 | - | CASRLGEGETQYF | TGTGCCAGCAGATTGGGAGAAGGAGAGACCCAGTACTTC
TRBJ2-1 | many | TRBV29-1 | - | CSVASTYNEQFF | TGCAGCGTTGCCAGCACCTACAATGAGCAGTTCTTC